A selection of T cell receptor beta chains follows, all from one sample in a study of HIV-infected patients and healthy controls. In TCRdb, the 5' RACE reads were re-called with MiXCR into one record per CDR3 protein. The sample lists 10,000 to 15,000 distinct CDR3 sequences, roughly 11% occurring once. The source material was blood. All receptors derive from an adult in good health. Both conserved end residues are part of each CDR3. D genes are given only for firm matches. Rows may omit the clone size; those that give it use once, few, many or a size class.

D	size	V	J	DNA	CDR3
-	many	TRBV5-1	TRBJ1-1	TGCGCCAGCAGCTTGGTGGTCACAGGGGAAGCTTTCTTT	CASSLVVTGEAFF
TRBD1	-	TRBV7-2	TRBJ2-3	TGTGCCAGCAGCTCGTTGGACAGGGCTACAGATACGCAGTATTTT	CASSSLDRATDTQYF
TRBD1	many	TRBV14	TRBJ1-4	TGTGCCAGCAGCAAGTCCGGGACAGCAGCACTCATTAATGAAAAACTGTTTTTT	CASSKSGTAALINEKLFF
-	-	TRBV24-1	TRBJ1-1	TGTGCCACCAGTGATGGTGGGGCCTACACTGGAGCTTTCTTT	CATSDGGAYTGAFF
-	many	TRBV7-9	TRBJ2-3	TGTGCCAGCAGTCCCTCTAGCGTTAGCACAGATACGCAGTATTTT	CASSPSSVSTDTQYF
-	-	TRBV2	TRBJ2-1	TGTGCATCCACTGGAAGTAGCACAGAGCAGTTCTTC	CASTGSSTEQFF
TRBD1	few	TRBV19	TRBJ1-5	TGTGCCAGCAATGACAGGGGTAATCAGCCCCAGCATTTT	CASNDRGNQPQHF
TRBD1	many	TRBV7-2	TRBJ2-3	TGTGCCAGCAAAAACCCTTTAGGGACAGGACCAGATACGCAGTATTTT	CASKNPLGTGPDTQYF
-	-	TRBV2	TRBJ1-5	TGTGCCAGCAATGTTTTCGGGGCCGCGGAGCCCCAGCATTTT	CASNVFGAAEPQHF
-	medium-sized	TRBV7-6	TRBJ1-2	TGTGCCAGCAGCTTAGGGGGGTTTGACTATGGCTACACCTTC	CASSLGGFDYGYTF
-	many	TRBV2	TRBJ2-7	TGTGCCAGCACCGGAGACAGTCAGCAGTACTTC	CASTGDSQQYF
-	many	TRBV29-1	TRBJ1-1	TGCAGCGTATCCCGGACCAAGGGAGAAGCTTTCTTT	CSVSRTKGEAFF
-	medium-sized	TRBV20-1	TRBJ2-5	TGCAGTGCTAGAATTGCGACTACAGGGGAGACCCAGTACTTC	CSARIATTGETQYF
TRBD1	many	TRBV6-1	TRBJ2-5	TGTGCCAGCAATACAGGGGGCTCTTATGGAGAGACCCAGTACTTC	CASNTGGSYGETQYF
-	medium-sized	TRBV5-1	TRBJ1-2	TGCGCCACCCACACCGGTTTAGGTGGCTACACCTTC	CATHTGLGGYTF
-	many	TRBV29-1	TRBJ1-3	TGCAGCGTTGCCCAGGACGGGAACACCATATATTTT	CSVAQDGNTIYF
-	medium-sized	TRBV2	TRBJ1-1	TGTGCCAGCTATGCAGGGGCGAACACTGAAGCTTTCTTT	CASYAGANTEAFF
TRBD2	many	TRBV7-2	TRBJ2-7	TGTGCCAGCAGCCCACCCAGAACAGCGGGGGGCTACGAGCAGTACTTC	CASSPPRTAGGYEQYF
-	many	TRBV6-5	TRBJ2-5	TGTGCCAGCAGCTCCGGGGCCGCGAACCCAAGGGAGACCCAGTACTTC	CASSSGAANPRETQYF
-	medium-sized	TRBV12-3/TRBV12-4	TRBJ1-5	TGTGCCAGCAGTGTCTCACCCCAGCCCCAGCATTTT	CASSVSPQPQHF
TRBD2	medium-sized	TRBV20-1	TRBJ2-7	TGCAGTGCTGGAGCGGGGCTGGGGGAGCAGTACTTC	CSAGAGLGEQYF
-	many	TRBV6-1	TRBJ2-2	TGTGCCAGCAGTGAGATACGTCTACCGAACACCGGGGAGCTGTTTTTT	CASSEIRLPNTGELFF
-	few	TRBV6-1	TRBJ2-1	TGTGCCAGCAGTGTGGGGGTACAGAGCTACAATGAGCAGTTCTTC	CASSVGVQSYNEQFF
TRBD1	few	TRBV20-1	TRBJ1-2	TGCAGTGCTAGAGAATCCGGGACAGGGATCCCTGGCTACACCTTC	CSARESGTGIPGYTF
-	medium-sized	TRBV28	TRBJ1-5	TGTGCCAGCAGTCGCGGGGGGCAGCCCCAGCATTTT	CASSRGGQPQHF
TRBD2	many	TRBV3-1	TRBJ2-1	TGTGCCAGCAGCCAAGTTTTATCTAGCGGGGGATCCCAGTTCTTC	CASSQVLSSGGSQFF
-	-	TRBV5-1	TRBJ2-1	TGCGCCAGCAGCTTGGAGGGAAACAATGAGCAGTTCTTC	CASSLEGNNEQFF
-	-	TRBV30	TRBJ2-7	TGTGCCTGGAGTTTCGGGAGCTCCTACGAGCAGTACTTC	CAWSFGSSYEQYF
-	medium-sized	TRBV4-1	TRBJ2-3	TGCGCCAGCAGCCCCCGGACGGGCGATACGCAGTATTTT	CASSPRTGDTQYF
-	medium-sized	TRBV7-9	TRBJ1-1	TGTGCCAGCAGAAGAACCCTACGGGGGCGTTTTGACACTGAAGCTTTCTTT	CASRRTLRGRFDTEAFF
-	-	TRBV20-1	TRBJ1-3	TGCAGTGCTAGAGACCCCGACGGAAACACCATATATTTT	CSARDPDGNTIYF
-	few	TRBV30	TRBJ2-1	TGTGCCTGGAGTGTACGGCAGAATGAGCAGTTCTTC	CAWSVRQNEQFF
TRBD1	medium-sized	TRBV29-1	TRBJ1-5	TGCAGCGTCGCAGACAGGGGGTTTGAGCAGCCCCAGCATTTT	CSVADRGFEQPQHF
-	medium-sized	TRBV27	TRBJ1-2	TGTGCCAGCAGTCAACAGGGATATGGCTACACCTTC	CASSQQGYGYTF
-	-	TRBV3-1	TRBJ1-1	TGTGCCAGCAGCCAATTAGAGGGGATAAAAGCTTTCTTT	CASSQLEGIKAFF
-	few	TRBV28	TRBJ1-2	TGTGCCTCTGAGGGCGGGGAAATAGTCGGGGTTAATGGCTACACCTTC	CASEGGEIVGVNGYTF
TRBD1	many	TRBV24-1	TRBJ1-5	TGTGCCACCAGTGATCCGAGAACAGGGGGAAGCAATCAGCCCCAGCATTTT	CATSDPRTGGSNQPQHF
TRBD1	-	TRBV3-1	TRBJ2-6	TGTGCCAGCAGCCTGGGACAGGAGGGCAATTCTGGGGCCAACGTCCTGACTTTC	CASSLGQEGNSGANVLTF
-	-	TRBV29-1	TRBJ1-1	TGCAGCGCTGTGGCCCACTATGATAGAGCTTTCTTT	CSAVAHYDRAFF
-	medium-sized	TRBV7-2	TRBJ1-5	TGTGCCAGCAGCTTAGTTTCAGGGGCGAGCAATCAGCCCCAGCATTTT	CASSLVSGASNQPQHF
TRBD1	many	TRBV19	TRBJ1-2	TGTGCCAGTAGTCCCCGGGACAGGGAGAGCTACACCTTC	CASSPRDRESYTF
-	medium-sized	TRBV18	TRBJ2-3	TGTGCCAGCTCGTCTAGCACAGATACGCAGTATTTT	CASSSSTDTQYF
TRBD2	-	TRBV12-3/TRBV12-4	TRBJ2-7	TGTGCCAGCAGTTTACGGTCGGGAGGGAGCTCCTACGAGCAGTACTTC	CASSLRSGGSSYEQYF
-	-	TRBV20-1	TRBJ1-1	TGCAGTGCCCAACCCGCTGAAGCTTTCTTT	CSAQPAEAFF
-	medium-sized	TRBV6-6	TRBJ2-1	TGTGCCAGCAGCCCCCCCCCCAGCCCCCACGGGAACAATGAGCAGTTCTTC	CASSPPPSPHGNNEQFF
TRBD2	many	TRBV20-1	TRBJ2-2	TGCAGTGCCCCCCGGGACTACCCGAACACCGGGGAGCTGTTTTTT	CSAPRDYPNTGELFF
TRBD1	medium-sized	TRBV27	TRBJ2-3	TGTGCCAGCAGTTTAAGAAGACAGGGGGCATTAGATACGCAGTATTTT	CASSLRRQGALDTQYF
TRBD2	medium-sized	TRBV20-1	TRBJ2-7	TGCAGTGCCGTCCCGACTAGCGGGATCTCCTACGAGCAGTACTTC	CSAVPTSGISYEQYF
-	many	TRBV5-1	TRBJ2-7	TGCGCCAGCAGCTACGGACGGGCCGAGGGGGTTTACGAGCAGTACTTC	CASSYGRAEGVYEQYF
-	-	TRBV5-4	TRBJ2-5	TGTGCCAGCAGCGACCCGGCGCGCCAAGAGACCCAGTACTTC	CASSDPARQETQYF
-	medium-sized	TRBV6-2/TRBV6-3	TRBJ1-5	TGTGCCAGCAGTTACGACGGGCCCCGGCGGAGCAATCAGCCCCAGCATTTT	CASSYDGPRRSNQPQHF
TRBD2	medium-sized	TRBV9	TRBJ2-2	TGTGCCAGCAGCTCCTGGACTAGCGGGAAGAGGGCCGGGGAGCTGTTTTTT	CASSSWTSGKRAGELFF
TRBD2	-	TRBV12-3/TRBV12-4	TRBJ2-3	TGTGCCAGCAGCCGCCAAGGACTAGCGGGATCGTATTTT	CASSRQGLAGSYF
-	many	TRBV19	TRBJ2-3	TGTGCCAGTAAAATAGGGGGCACAGATACGCAGTATTTT	CASKIGGTDTQYF
-	medium-sized	TRBV4-1	TRBJ1-2	TGCGCCAGCAGCCAAGAAGATGGGGGGTATGGCTACACCTTC	CASSQEDGGYGYTF
TRBD1	many	TRBV19	TRBJ2-3	TGTGCCAGTAGTATGCTGGGGACAGGGAGAAGGTACACAGATACGCAGTATTTT	CASSMLGTGRRYTDTQYF
TRBD1	medium-sized	TRBV30	TRBJ1-1	TGTGCCTGGAAAGCCGGGACAGGGGGCACTGAAGCTTTCTTT	CAWKAGTGGTEAFF
TRBD2	many	TRBV11-2	TRBJ2-1	TGTGCCAGCAGCTCTGCCTATAGCGGGATTGGTGAGCAGTTCTTC	CASSSAYSGIGEQFF
-	many	TRBV12-3/TRBV12-4	TRBJ1-1	TGTGCCAGCAGTTTGGATGGCAGAGTCGACACTGAAGCTTTCTTT	CASSLDGRVDTEAFF